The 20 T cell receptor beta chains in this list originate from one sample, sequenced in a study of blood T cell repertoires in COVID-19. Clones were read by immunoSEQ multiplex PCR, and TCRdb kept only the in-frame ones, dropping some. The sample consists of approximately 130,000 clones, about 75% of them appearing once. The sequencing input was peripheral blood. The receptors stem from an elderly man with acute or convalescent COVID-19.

This CDR3 is CASSIHLAGAQETQYF. The CDR3 DNA sequence: TGCGCCAGCAGCATCCACCTAGCGGGGGCCCAAGAGACCCAGTACTTC. The chain links TRBV5-1 to TRBJ2-5; 10 bases are a match to TRBD2. V lost 4 bases and J lost 1; bases outside the gene matches: 7. The CDR3 is 16 amino acids. Germline-derived CDR1 and CDR2 are SGHRS and YFSETQ.

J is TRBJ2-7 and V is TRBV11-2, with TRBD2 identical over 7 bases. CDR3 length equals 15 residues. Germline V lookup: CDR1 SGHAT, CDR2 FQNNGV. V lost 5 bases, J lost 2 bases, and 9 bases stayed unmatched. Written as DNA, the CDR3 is TGTGCCAGCAGCCCGGGCGGGGGAATCCCCTACGAGCAGTACTTC. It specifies CASSPGGGIPYEQYF.

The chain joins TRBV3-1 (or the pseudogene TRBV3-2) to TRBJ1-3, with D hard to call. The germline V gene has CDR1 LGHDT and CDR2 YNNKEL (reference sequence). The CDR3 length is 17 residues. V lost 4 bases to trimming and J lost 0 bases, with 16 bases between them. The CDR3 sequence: CASSPLWVGSSGNTIYF. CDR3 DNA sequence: TGTGCCAGCAGCCCATTATGGGTGGGCAGCTCTGGAAACACCATATATTTT.

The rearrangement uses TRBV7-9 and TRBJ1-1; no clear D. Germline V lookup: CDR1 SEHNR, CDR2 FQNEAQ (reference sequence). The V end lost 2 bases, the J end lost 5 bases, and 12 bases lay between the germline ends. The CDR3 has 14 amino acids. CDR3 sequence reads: CASSLLVTGTEAFF. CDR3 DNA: TGTGCCAGCAGCTTACTGGTCACGGGAACTGAAGCTTTCTTT. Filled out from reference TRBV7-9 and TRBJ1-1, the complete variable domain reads DTGVSQNPRHKITKRGQNVTFRCDPISEHNRLYWYRQTLGQGPEFLTYFQNEAQLEKSRLLSDRFSAERPKGSFSTLEIQRTEQGDSAMYLCASSLLVTGTEAFFGQGTRLTVV.

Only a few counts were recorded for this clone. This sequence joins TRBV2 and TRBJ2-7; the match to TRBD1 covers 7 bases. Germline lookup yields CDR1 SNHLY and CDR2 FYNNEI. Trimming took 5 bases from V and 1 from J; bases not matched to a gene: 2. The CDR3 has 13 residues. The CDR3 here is CASSKDRSYEQYF. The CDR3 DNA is TGTGCCAGCAGTAAGGACAGGTCCTACGAGCAGTACTTC.

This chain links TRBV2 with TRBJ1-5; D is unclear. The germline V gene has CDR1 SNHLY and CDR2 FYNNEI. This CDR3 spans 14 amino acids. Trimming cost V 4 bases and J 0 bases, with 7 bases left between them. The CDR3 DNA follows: TGTGCCAGCAGTGTGGAGAATAGCAATCAGCCCCAGCATTTT. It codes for CASSVENSNQPQHF. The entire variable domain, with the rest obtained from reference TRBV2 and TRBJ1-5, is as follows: EPEVTQTPSHQVTQMGQEVILRCVPISNHLYFYWYRQILGQKVEFLVSFYNNEISEKSEIFDDQFSVERPDGSNFTLKIRSTKLEDSAMYFCASSVENSNQPQHFGDGTRLSIL.

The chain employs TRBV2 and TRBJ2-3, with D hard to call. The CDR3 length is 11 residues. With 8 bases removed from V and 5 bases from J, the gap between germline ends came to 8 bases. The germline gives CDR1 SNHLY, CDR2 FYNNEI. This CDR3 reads CASESVDTQYF. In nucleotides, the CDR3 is TGTGCCAGCGAATCAGTAGATACGCAGTATTTT. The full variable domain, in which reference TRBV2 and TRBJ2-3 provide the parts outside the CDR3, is EPEVTQTPSHQVTQMGQEVILRCVPISNHLYFYWYRQILGQKVEFLVSFYNNEISEKSEIFDDQFSVERPDGSNFTLKIRSTKLEDSAMYFCASESVDTQYFGPGTRLTVL.

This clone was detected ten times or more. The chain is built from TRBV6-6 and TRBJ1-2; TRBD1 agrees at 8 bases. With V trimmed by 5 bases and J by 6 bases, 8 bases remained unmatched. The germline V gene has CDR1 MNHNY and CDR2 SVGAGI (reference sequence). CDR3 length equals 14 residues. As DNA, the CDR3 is TGTGCCAGCAGTACCCCGACAGGGGTGAATGGCTACACCTTC. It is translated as CASSTPTGVNGYTF.

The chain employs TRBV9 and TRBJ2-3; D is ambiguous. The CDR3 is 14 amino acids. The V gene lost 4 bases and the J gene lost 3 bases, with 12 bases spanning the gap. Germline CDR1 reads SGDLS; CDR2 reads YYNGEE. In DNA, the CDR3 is TGTGCCAGCAGCCCAAGAGTCTTGACAGATACGCAGTATTTT. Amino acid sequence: CASSPRVLTDTQYF. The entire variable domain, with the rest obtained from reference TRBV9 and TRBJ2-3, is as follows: DSGVTQTPKHLITATGQRVTLRCSPRSGDLSVYWYQQSLDQGLQFLIQYYNGEERAKGNILERFSAQQFPDLHSELNLSSLELGDSALYFCASSPRVLTDTQYFGPGTRLTVL.

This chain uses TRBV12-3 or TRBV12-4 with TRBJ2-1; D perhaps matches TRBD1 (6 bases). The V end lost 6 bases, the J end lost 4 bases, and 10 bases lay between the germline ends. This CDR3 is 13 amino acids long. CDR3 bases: TGTGCCAGCAGACCTACAGGGTACAATGAGCAGTTCTTC. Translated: CASRPTGYNEQFF.

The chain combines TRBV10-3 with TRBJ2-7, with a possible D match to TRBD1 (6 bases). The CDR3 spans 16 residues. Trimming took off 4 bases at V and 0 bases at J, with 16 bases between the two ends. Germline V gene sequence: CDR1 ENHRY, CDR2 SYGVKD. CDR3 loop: CAISGGPTGSSYEQYF. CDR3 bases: TGTGCCATCAGTGGAGGGCCCACAGGGAGCTCCTACGAGCAGTACTTC.

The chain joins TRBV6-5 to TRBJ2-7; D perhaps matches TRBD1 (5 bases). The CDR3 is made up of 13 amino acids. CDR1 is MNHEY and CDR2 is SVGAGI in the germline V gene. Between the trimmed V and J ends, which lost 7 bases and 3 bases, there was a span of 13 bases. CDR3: CASKPHQGYEQYF. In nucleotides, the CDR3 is TGTGCCAGCAAGCCCCATCAGGGCTACGAGCAGTACTTC.

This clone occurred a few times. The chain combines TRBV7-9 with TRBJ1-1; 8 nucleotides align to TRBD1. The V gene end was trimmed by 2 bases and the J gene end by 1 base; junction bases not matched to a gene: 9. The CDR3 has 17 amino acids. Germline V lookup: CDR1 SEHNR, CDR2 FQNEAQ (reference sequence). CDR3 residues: CASSLRLGQERNTEAFF. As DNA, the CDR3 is TGTGCCAGCAGCTTACGCCTGGGACAGGAGAGGAACACTGAAGCTTTCTTT.

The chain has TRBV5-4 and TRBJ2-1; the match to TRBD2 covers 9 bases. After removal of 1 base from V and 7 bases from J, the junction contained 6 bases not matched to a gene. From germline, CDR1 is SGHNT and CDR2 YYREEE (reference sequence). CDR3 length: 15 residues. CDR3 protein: CASSLNPSGENEQFF. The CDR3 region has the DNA TGTGCCAGCAGCTTGAATCCTAGCGGGGAAAATGAGCAGTTCTTC. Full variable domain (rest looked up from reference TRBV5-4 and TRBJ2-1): ETGVTQSPTHLIKTRGQQVTLRCSSQSGHNTVSWYQQALGQGPQFIFQYYREEENGRGNFPPRFSGLQFPNYSSELNVNALELDDSALYLCASSLNPSGENEQFFGPGTRLTVL.

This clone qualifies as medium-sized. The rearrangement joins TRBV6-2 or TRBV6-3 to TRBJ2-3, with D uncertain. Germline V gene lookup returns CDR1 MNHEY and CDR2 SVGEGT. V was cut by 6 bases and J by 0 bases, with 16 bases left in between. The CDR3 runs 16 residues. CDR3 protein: CASSQITVFSTDTQYF. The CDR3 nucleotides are TGTGCCAGCAGCCAAATCACAGTCTTTAGCACAGATACGCAGTATTTT.

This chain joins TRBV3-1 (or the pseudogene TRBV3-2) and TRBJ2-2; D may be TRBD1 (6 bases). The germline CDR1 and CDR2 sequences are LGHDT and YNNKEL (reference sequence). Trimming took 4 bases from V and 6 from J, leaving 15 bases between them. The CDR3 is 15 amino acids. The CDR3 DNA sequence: TGTGCCAGCAGCCTCAAATATACAGGGTCCGGGGAGCTGTTTTTT. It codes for CASSLKYTGSGELFF.

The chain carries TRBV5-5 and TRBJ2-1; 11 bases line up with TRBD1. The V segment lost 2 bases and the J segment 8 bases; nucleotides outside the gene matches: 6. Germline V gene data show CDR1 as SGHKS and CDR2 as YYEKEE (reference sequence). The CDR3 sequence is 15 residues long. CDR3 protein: CASSLAGQGAYEQFF. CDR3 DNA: TGTGCCAGCAGCTTAGCTGGACAGGGGGCTTATGAGCAGTTCTTC.

CDR3 region: CAWSVGRQFEQYF. The CDR3 DNA reads TGTGCCTGGAGTGTAGGTAGACAGTTCGAGCAGTACTTC. V gene TRBV30 combines with J gene TRBJ2-7, with D perhaps matching TRBD1 (5 bases). The CDR3 has 13 amino acids. Germline CDR1 GTSNPN, CDR2 SVGIG (reference sequence). The V end was cut by 0 bases, the J end by 6 bases, with 12 bases between. The whole variable domain, filled in from reference TRBV30 and TRBJ2-7, reads SQTIHQWPATLVQPVGSPLSLECTVEGTSNPNLYWYRQAAGRGLQLLFYSVGIGQISSEVPQNLSASRPQDRQFILSSKKLLLSDSGFYLCAWSVGRQFEQYFGPGTRLTVT.

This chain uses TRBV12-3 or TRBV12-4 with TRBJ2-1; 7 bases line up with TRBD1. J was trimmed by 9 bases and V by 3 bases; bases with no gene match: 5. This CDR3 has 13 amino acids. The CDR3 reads CASSLADRTEQFF. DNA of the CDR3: TGTGCCAGCAGTTTGGCGGACAGGACTGAGCAGTTCTTC.

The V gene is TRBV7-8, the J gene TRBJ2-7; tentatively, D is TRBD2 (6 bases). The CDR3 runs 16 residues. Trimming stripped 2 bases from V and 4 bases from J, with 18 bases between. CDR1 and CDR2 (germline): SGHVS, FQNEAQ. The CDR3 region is CASSLLSLGGGYEQYF. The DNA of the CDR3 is TGTGCCAGCAGCTTATTGTCTCTGGGGGGTGGGTACGAGCAGTACTTC.